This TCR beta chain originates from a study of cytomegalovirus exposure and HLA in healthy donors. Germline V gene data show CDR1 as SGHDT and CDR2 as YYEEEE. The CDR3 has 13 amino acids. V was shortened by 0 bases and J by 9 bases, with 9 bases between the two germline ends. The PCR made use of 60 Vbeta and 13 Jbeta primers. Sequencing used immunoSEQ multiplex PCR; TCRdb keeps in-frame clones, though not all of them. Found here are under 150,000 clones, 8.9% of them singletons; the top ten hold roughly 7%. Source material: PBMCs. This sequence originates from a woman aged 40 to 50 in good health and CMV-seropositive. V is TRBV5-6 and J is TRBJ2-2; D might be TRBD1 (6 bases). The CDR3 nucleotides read TGTGCCAGCAGCTTGGGGACAGAGAGGGAGCTGTTTTTT. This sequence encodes CASSLGTERELFF. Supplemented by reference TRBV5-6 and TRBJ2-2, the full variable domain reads DAGVTQSPTHLIKTRGQQVTLRCSPKSGHDTVSWYQQALGQGPQFIFQYYEEEERQRGNFPDRFSGHQFPNYSSELNVNALLLGDSALYLCASSLGTERELFFGEGSRLTVL.